This record covers a single T cell receptor (beta chain). Its antigen is still unknown. This specimen belongs to a study of graft-versus-host responses after intestinal transplantation. Study information: In this cohort, recipients had multivisceral, liver-intestinal, or isolated intestinal transplants.

Points from the study as a whole: Early post-transplant declines in HvG were associated with peak levels of circulating GvH clones.

Germline lookup yields CDR1 SNHLY and CDR2 FYNNEI. Trimming cost V 1 base and J 4 bases, with 10 bases left between them. CDR3 length: 14 amino acids. Data came from immunoSEQ multiplex PCR; TCRdb stores just in-frame clones and leaves some out. The sample holds roughly 34,000 clones, approximately 94% seen once. This receptor was identified in a human donor who was the organ donor for an intestinal transplant. The gene calls are TRBV2 and TRBJ1-1, with TRBD1 as a possible D gene (5 bases). This specimen consisted of unstimulated CD4+ T cells sorted from spleen or lymph node cells, obtained before transplant. The DNA for the CDR3 is TGTGCCAGCAGTGAAGGGGTTCAGGGCACTGAAGCTTTCTTT. This encodes CASSEGVQGTEAFF.